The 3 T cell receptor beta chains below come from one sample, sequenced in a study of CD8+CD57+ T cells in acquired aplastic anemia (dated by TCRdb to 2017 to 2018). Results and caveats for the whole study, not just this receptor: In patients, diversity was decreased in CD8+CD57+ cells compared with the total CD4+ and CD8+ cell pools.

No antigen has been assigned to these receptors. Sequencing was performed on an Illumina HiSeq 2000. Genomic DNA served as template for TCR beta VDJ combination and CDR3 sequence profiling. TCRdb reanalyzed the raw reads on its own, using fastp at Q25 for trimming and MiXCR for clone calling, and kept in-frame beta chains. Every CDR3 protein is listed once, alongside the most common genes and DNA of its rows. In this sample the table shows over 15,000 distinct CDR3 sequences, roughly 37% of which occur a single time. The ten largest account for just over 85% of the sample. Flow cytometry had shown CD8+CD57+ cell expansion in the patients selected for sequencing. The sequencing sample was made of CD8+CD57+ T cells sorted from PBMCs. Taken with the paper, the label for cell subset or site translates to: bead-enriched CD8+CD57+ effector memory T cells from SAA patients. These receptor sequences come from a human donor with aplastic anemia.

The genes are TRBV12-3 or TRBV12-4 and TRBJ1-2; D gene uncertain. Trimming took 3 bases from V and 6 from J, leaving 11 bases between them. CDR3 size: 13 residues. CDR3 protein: CASSLSRLHGYTF. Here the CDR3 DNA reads TGTGCCAGCAGTTTGAGCAGACTCCATGGCTACACCTTC.

The CDR3 coding sequence is TGTGCCAGCAGGCTGGGACAGCCCTATAATTCACCCCTCCACTTT. As protein: CASRLGQPYNSPLHF. The chain joins TRBV2 to TRBJ1-6, with TRBD1 matching 7 bases. This CDR3 has 15 amino acids. The trim removed 6 bases at V and 2 bases at J, leaving 4 bases unmatched. Germline V gene lookup returns CDR1 SNHLY and CDR2 FYNNEI. The whole variable domain, filled in from reference TRBV2 and TRBJ1-6, reads EPEVTQTPSHQVTQMGQEVILRCVPISNHLYFYWYRQILGQKVEFLVSFYNNEISEKSEIFDDQFSVERPDGSNFTLKIRSTKLEDSAMYFCASRLGQPYNSPLHFGNGTRLTVT.

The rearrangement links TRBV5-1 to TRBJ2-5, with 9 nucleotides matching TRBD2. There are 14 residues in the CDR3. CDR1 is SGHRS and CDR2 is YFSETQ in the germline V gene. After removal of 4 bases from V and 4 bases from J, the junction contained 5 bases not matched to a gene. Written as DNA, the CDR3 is TGCGCCAGCAGCCCGGGACTAGCTGGAGAGACCCAGTACTTC. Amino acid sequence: CASSPGLAGETQYF.